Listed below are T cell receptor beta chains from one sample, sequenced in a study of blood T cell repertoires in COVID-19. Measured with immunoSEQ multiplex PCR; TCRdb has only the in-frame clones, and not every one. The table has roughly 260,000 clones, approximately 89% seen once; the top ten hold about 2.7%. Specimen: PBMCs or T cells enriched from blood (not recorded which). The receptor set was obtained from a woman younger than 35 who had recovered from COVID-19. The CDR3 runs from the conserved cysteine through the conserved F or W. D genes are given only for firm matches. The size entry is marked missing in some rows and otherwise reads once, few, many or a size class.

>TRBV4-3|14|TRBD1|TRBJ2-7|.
TGCGCCAGCAGCCAGCTGGGACAGAACTACGAGCAGTACTTC
CASSQLGQNYEQYF
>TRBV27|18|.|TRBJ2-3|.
TGTGCCAGCGGCCCGAATAGCGTGTACGTGACGCTCACAGATACGCAGTATTTT
CASGPNSVYVTLTDTQYF
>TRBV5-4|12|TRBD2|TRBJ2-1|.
TGTGCCAGCGGGGCGGGGGGAAATGAGCAGTTCTTC
CASGAGGNEQFF
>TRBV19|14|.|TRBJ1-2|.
TGTGCCAGTAGTATTAACGGTGATCCCTATGGCTACACCTTC
CASSINGDPYGYTF
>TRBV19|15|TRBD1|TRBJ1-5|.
TGTGCCAGTAGGATGGACAGGGGTAGCAATCAGCCCCAGCATTTT
CASRMDRGSNQPQHF
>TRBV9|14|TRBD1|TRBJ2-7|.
TGTGCCAGCAGCCCTTCGACAGGGACCTACGAGCAGTACTTC
CASSPSTGTYEQYF
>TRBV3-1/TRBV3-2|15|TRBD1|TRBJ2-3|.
TGTGCCAGCAGCCCCGGGACAGACGTCACAGATACGCAGTATTTT
CASSPGTDVTDTQYF
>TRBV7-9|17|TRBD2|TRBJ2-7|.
TGTGCCAGCAGCTTAGGTGTTAGCGGGAGCAGTTCCTACGAGCAGTACTTC
CASSLGVSGSSSYEQYF
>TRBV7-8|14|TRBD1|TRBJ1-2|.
TGTGCCAGCAGCTCTAACAGGGGAAGCTATGGCTACACCTTC
CASSSNRGSYGYTF
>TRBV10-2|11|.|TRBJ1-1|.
TGCGCCAGCAATCAAGGGGGAGAAGCTTTCTTT
CASNQGGEAFF
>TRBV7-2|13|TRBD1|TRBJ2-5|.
TGTGCCAGCAGCCTCCGGGACAGGGAGACCCAGTACTTC
CASSLRDRETQYF
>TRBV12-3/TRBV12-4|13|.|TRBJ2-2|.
TGTGCCAGCAGTTTTAGGAACACCGGGGAGCTGTTTTTT
CASSFRNTGELFF
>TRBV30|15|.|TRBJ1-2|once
TGTGCCTGGAGTGTAGGTGGGGCGGAAGTCTATGGCTACACCTTC
CAWSVGGAEVYGYTF
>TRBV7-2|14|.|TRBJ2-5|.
TGTGCCAGCAGCTTAGCCCGGGGGAGGGAGACCCAGTACTTC
CASSLARGRETQYF
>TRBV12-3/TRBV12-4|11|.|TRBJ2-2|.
TGTGCCAGCAGTTTCGCCGGGGAGCTGTTTTTT
CASSFAGELFF
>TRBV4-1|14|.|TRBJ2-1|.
TGCGCCAGCAGCCTCCCTAAGTTCTACAATGAGCAGTTCTTC
CASSLPKFYNEQFF
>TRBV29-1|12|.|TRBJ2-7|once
TGCAGCGTTGTTTCGCCCGGCTACGAGCAGTACTTC
CSVVSPGYEQYF
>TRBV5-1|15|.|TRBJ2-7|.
TGCGCCAGCAGCTTGTCTATCACCCCCCTCCTCGAGCAGTACTTC
CASSLSITPLLEQYF